This is a list of T cell receptor beta chains from one sample in a study of human T cells and chemical hapten exposure. Via MiXCR, TCRdb re-called the RACE reads, giving one row per CDR3 protein. This sample has about 260,000 distinct CDR3 sequences; 7.5% to 10% occur once, and the top ten carry roughly 2.5%. The specimen was whole blood, collected in connection with sensitization to the hapten diphenylcyclopropenone (DPC). The receptor source for this set is a middle-aged woman with alopecia areata. Some clones in this sample may be carry-over from other donors' samples. CDR3s include the opening cysteine and the closing phenylalanine or tryptophan. Each record gives: clone size, D gene, J gene, V gene, CDR3 DNA, CDR3 protein. D genes are given only for firm matches. Size tells how often a clone was seen (once, few, many) or the class of an expanded clone, and some rows leave it out.

>few|.|TRBJ1-4|TRBV4-3
TGCGCCAGCAGCCAGGCAGCAACAACTAATGAAAAACTGTTTTTT
CASSQAATTNEKLFF
>many|TRBD2|TRBJ2-1|TRBV20-1
TGCAGTGCTAGGAGTCCCCTCCTAGCGGAGGACAATGAGCAGTTCTTC
CSARSPLLAEDNEQFF
>many|TRBD1|TRBJ2-1|TRBV12-3/TRBV12-4
TGTGCCAGCATATTGAGGGGGCAGCCCAACAATGAGCAGTTCTTC
CASILRGQPNNEQFF
>few|TRBD1|TRBJ2-2|TRBV3-1
TGTGCCAGCTCAGGGACAGGGTTAGAATCGAACACCGGGGAGCTGTTTTTT
CASSGTGLESNTGELFF
>.|.|TRBJ2-3|TRBV28
TGTGCCAGCAGTTCGGACAGCCGGGACTGGGGAGATACGCAGTATTTT
CASSSDSRDWGDTQYF
>few|.|TRBJ2-3|TRBV10-3
TGTGCCATCAGTGAGACCGGGGCCACAGATACGCAGTATTTT
CAISETGATDTQYF
>.|.|TRBJ2-3|TRBV4-3
TGCGCCAGCAGCCAAGATATAGCTCCTAGCACAGATACGCAGTATTTT
CASSQDIAPSTDTQYF
>few|.|TRBJ1-1|TRBV12-3/TRBV12-4
TGTGCCAGCATTGATGCGGGCACTGAAGCTTTCTTT
CASIDAGTEAFF
>few|TRBD2|TRBJ2-5|TRBV20-1
TGCAGTGCTAGGAGGGGACTACAAGAGACCCAGTACTTC
CSARRGLQETQYF
>few|TRBD2|TRBJ2-7|TRBV6-5
TGTGCCAGCAGTTACCAGGCTAGCGGGAGTCGAAGCTACGAGCAGTACTTC
CASSYQASGSRSYEQYF
>few|TRBD2|TRBJ2-1|TRBV12-3/TRBV12-4
TGTGCCAGCAGTTTCGCTAGCGGGAGGCAGAATGAGCAGTTCTTC
CASSFASGRQNEQFF
>.|.|TRBJ2-2|TRBV11-2
TGTGCCAGCAGCCCCCGGACGGTCGCGAACACCGGGGAGCTGTTTTTT
CASSPRTVANTGELFF
>.|.|TRBJ2-5|TRBV29-1
TGCAGCGCAACCACGGAGCGAGAGACCCAGTACTTC
CSATTERETQYF
>.|TRBD2|TRBJ2-7|TRBV6-1
TGTGCCAGCCAGGTTAGCGGGACCGTTAGCTCCTACGAGCAGTACTTC
CASQVSGTVSSYEQYF
>.|.|TRBJ1-3|TRBV6-5
TGTGCCAGCAGAGGCCAGGGGAGTGGAAACACCATAAATTTT
CASRGQGSGNTINF
>.|TRBD2|TRBJ2-1|TRBV5-1
TGCGCCAGCAGTATAGCGGGAAGCGACTACAATGAGCAGTTCTTC
CASSIAGSDYNEQFF
>few|TRBD1|TRBJ2-5|TRBV28
TGTGCCAGCAGTTCCGGACAGGAAGAGACCCAGTACTTC
CASSSGQEETQYF
>many|TRBD2|TRBJ2-7|TRBV4-2
TGTGCCAGCAGCCAAGTAGGAGTGTTGATCAGCGGGAGGGCCACCAACTCCTACGAGCAGTACTTC
CASSQVGVLISGRATNSYEQYF
>.|.|TRBJ2-3|TRBV29-1
TGCAGCGTCGCCCACCCTGGGGCAGATACGCAGTATTTT
CSVAHPGADTQYF
>few|.|TRBJ1-5|TRBV19
TGTGCCAGTAGTATAGTTCAGGGTCTACTAAATCAGCCCCAGCATTTT
CASSIVQGLLNQPQHF
>few|.|TRBJ2-7|TRBV20-1
TGCAGTGCTAGGTACGGGACCCTATCCACCTACGAGCAGTACTTC
CSARYGTLSTYEQYF
>.|TRBD2|TRBJ2-1|TRBV12-3/TRBV12-4
TGTGCCAGCAGCCAACTAGCGGGAGTTGGCAATGAGCAGTTCTTC
CASSQLAGVGNEQFF
>.|.|TRBJ2-7|TRBV2
TGTGCCAGCACCTCTAATTGGGACTACGAGCAGTACTTC
CASTSNWDYEQYF
>few|TRBD1|TRBJ2-4|TRBV28
TGTGCCAGTTACGACAGGGGGAGGGGAAACATTCAGTACTTC
CASYDRGRGNIQYF
>few|TRBD2|TRBJ2-3|TRBV29-1
TGCAGCGTTGAAGTCGGTGGGAGGGCGCAGTATTTT
CSVEVGGRAQYF
>few|.|TRBJ2-1|TRBV30
TGTGCCTGGAGTGTAGATGGCTACATTGGCGAGCAGTTCTTC
CAWSVDGYIGEQFF
>many|TRBD2|TRBJ2-3|TRBV7-2
TGTGCCAGCAGCTTAGCAGGGACTAGCGGCACAGATACGCAGTATTTT
CASSLAGTSGTDTQYF
>.|TRBD1|TRBJ2-7|TRBV2
TGTGCCAGCAGTGGATCGGGACAGGGGTCCTCCTACGAGCAGTACTTC
CASSGSGQGSSYEQYF
>.|TRBD2|TRBJ2-5|TRBV12-3/TRBV12-4
TGTGCCAGCAGGCCAAGCGGGAGTATGACCCAGTACTTC
CASRPSGSMTQYF
>many|.|TRBJ2-3|TRBV6-4
TGTGCCACCGCAGGGGACTCCAGCACAGATACGCAGTATTTT
CATAGDSSTDTQYF
>few|TRBD2|TRBJ2-1|TRBV2
TGTGCCAGCAGTGAAACCCTAGCGGGGTGGGGCAGCGATGAGCAGTTCTTC
CASSETLAGWGSDEQFF
>few|TRBD2|TRBJ2-5|TRBV7-9
TGTGCCAGCAGCTTCACTCCAACCGGGACTAGCGGGAGTCAGTACTTC
CASSFTPTGTSGSQYF
>few|TRBD1|TRBJ2-7|TRBV10-3
TGTGCCATCACCCCGACAGGGAGAGAGCAGTACTTC
CAITPTGREQYF
>many|TRBD1|TRBJ1-6|TRBV6-5
TGTGCCAGCAGTTACTCGACAGGGGGCCCATCACCCCTCCACTTT
CASSYSTGGPSPLHF
>many|TRBD2|TRBJ2-7|TRBV4-1
TGCGCCAGCAGCCAAGTTAAGAGCGGGGCCTACGAGCAGTACTTC
CASSQVKSGAYEQYF
>.|.|TRBJ1-6|TRBV4-3
TGCGCCAGCAGCCAAGATTGGCGAACAGCCTCTAATTCACCCCTCCACTTT
CASSQDWRTASNSPLHF
>few|TRBD2|TRBJ2-7|TRBV6-2/TRBV6-3
TGTGCCAGCACCCGGGACTACTTCTACGAGCAGTACTTC
CASTRDYFYEQYF
>few|.|TRBJ1-1|TRBV12-3/TRBV12-4
TGTGCCAGCAGCCGTACAGGGTACGGGAACACTGAAGCTTTCTTT
CASSRTGYGNTEAFF
>many|TRBD2|TRBJ2-2|TRBV28
TGTGCCAGCAGTACGCCTAGCGGGAGGGCCACAGTGGCGAACACCGGGGAGCTGTTTTTT
CASSTPSGRATVANTGELFF
>few|TRBD1|TRBJ1-1|TRBV12-3/TRBV12-4
TGTGCCAGCAGTAATCCACAGGGGTATGAAGCTTTCTTT
CASSNPQGYEAFF
>.|TRBD2|TRBJ2-2|TRBV12-3/TRBV12-4
TGTGCCAGCAGAAACCTAGCGGAGACGAACACCGGGGAGCTGTTTTTT
CASRNLAETNTGELFF
>few|TRBD1|TRBJ1-5|TRBV6-1
TGTGCCAGCAGGGGACAGGGAGATCAGCCCCAGCATTTT
CASRGQGDQPQHF
>.|TRBD2|TRBJ2-1|TRBV2
TGTGCCAGCAGGCCGCCTGGGACTAGCGGGAGGACGCATGAGCAGTTCTTC
CASRPPGTSGRTHEQFF
>few|.|TRBJ1-4|TRBV4-3
TGCGCCAGCAGCCACCGTGGCGGGGGGCGGGAAAAACTGTTTTTT
CASSHRGGGREKLFF
>.|TRBD2|TRBJ2-3|TRBV29-1
TGCAGCGTCTCCATGTTGGCGGGAGGCACAGATACGCAGTATTTT
CSVSMLAGGTDTQYF
>few|.|TRBJ1-1|TRBV7-2
TGTGCCAGCAGCTTAGAGTCTTTCCCCCTAACTGAAGCTTTCTTT
CASSLESFPLTEAFF
>.|.|TRBJ2-2|TRBV7-2
TGTGCCAGCAGCTTAGCGGTATCACGGAACACCGGGGAGCTGTTTTTT
CASSLAVSRNTGELFF
>many|.|TRBJ1-4|TRBV5-1
TGCGCCAGCTCCCCCGGGCCTAATGAAAAACTGTTTTTT
CASSPGPNEKLFF
>few|TRBD1|TRBJ1-2|TRBV6-6
TGTGCCAGCAGGATTTACGGGACAGCGCTACCTAACTATGGCTACACCTTC
CASRIYGTALPNYGYTF